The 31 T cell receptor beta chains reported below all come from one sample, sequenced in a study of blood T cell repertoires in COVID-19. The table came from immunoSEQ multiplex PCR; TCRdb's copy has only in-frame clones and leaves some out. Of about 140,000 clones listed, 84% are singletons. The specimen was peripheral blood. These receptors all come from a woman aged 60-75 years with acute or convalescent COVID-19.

The CDR3 sequence is CASSPPAGYNEQFF. The CDR3 coding sequence is TGTGCCAGCAGCCCACCCGCCGGCTACAATGAGCAGTTCTTC. The chain joins TRBV7-9 to TRBJ2-1; D uncertain. V was cut by 5 bases and J by 3 bases, with 11 bases left in between. This CDR3 has 14 amino acids. CDR1 and CDR2 (germline): SEHNR, FQNEAQ (reference sequence).

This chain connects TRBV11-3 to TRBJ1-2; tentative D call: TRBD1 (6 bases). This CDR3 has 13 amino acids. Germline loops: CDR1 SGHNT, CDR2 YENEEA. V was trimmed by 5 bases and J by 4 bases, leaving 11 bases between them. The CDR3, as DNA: TGTGCCAGCAGCAGTACAGGGCCCTATGGCTACACCTTC. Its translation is CASSSTGPYGYTF.

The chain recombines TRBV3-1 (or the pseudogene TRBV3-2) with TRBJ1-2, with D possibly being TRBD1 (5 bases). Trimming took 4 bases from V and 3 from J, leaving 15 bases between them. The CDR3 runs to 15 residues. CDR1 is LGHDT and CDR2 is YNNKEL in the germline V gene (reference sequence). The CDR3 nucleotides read TGTGCCAGCAGCCTCCACGGGACTCCTGACTATGGCTACACCTTC. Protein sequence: CASSLHGTPDYGYTF.

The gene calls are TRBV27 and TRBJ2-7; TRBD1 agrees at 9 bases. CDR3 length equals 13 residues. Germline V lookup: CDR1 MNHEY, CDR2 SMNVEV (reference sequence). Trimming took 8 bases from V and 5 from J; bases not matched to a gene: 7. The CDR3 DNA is TGTGCCAGCTCCGATCGGGACAGGGACGAGCAGTACTTC. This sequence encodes CASSDRDRDEQYF.

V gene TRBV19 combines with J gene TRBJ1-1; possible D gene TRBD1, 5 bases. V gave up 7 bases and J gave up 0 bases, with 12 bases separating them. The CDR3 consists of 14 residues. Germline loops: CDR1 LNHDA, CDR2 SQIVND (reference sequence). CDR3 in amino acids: CASTGDGLNTEAFF. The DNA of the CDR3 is TGTGCCAGTACGGGGGACGGGTTGAACACTGAAGCTTTCTTT.

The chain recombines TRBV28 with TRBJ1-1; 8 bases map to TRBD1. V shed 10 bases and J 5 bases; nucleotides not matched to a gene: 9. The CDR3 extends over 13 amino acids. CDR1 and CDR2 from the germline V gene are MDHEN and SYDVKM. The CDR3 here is CANRGGSGTEAFF. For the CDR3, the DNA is TGTGCCAACAGGGGGGGTAGCGGGACTGAAGCTTTCTTT.

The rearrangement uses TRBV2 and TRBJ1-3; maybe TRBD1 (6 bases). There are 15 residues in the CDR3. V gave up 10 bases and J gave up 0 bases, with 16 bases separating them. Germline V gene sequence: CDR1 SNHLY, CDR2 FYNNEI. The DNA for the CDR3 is TGTGCCATGTATACTCCGGACAGCTCTGGAAACACCATATATTTT. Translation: CAMYTPDSSGNTIYF.

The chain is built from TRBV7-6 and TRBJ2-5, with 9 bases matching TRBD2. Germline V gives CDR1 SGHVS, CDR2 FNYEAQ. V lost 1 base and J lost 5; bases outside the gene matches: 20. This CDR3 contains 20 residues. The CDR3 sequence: CASSLVPSGGRGRAFETQYF. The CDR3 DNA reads TGTGCCAGCAGCTTAGTCCCGAGCGGGGGTCGCGGGAGGGCCTTCGAGACCCAGTACTTC.

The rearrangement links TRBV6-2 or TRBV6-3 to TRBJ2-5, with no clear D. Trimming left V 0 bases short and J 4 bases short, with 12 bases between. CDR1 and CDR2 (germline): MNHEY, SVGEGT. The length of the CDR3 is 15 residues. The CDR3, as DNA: TGTGCCAGCAGTTACTCGATTTCTAGACGAGAGACCCAGTACTTC. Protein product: CASSYSISRRETQYF.

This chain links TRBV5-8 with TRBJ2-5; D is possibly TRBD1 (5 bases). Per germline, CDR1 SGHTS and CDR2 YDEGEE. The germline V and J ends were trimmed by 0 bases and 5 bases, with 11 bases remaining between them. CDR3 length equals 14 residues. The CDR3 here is CASSLGDSEETQYF. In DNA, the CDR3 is TGTGCCAGCAGCTTGGGAGACAGTGAGGAGACCCAGTACTTC.

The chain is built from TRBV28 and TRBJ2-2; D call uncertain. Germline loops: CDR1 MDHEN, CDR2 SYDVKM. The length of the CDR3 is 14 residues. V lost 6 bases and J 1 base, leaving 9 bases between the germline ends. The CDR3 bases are TGTGCCAGCAGCTACCGGAGGAACACCGGGGAGCTGTTTTTT. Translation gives CASSYRRNTGELFF.

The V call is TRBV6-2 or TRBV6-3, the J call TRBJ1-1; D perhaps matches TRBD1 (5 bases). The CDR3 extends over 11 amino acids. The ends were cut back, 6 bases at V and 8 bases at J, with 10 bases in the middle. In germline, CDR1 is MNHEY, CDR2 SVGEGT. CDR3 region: CASSPRTEAFF. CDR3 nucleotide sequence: TGTGCCAGCAGCCCCCGGACAGAAGCTTTCTTT.

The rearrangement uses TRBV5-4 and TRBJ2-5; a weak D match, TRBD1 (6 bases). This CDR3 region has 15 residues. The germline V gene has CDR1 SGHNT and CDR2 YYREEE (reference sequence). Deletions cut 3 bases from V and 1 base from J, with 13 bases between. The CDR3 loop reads CASSSQVTGQETQYF. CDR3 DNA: TGTGCCAGCAGCTCGCAGGTGACAGGCCAAGAGACCCAGTACTTC.

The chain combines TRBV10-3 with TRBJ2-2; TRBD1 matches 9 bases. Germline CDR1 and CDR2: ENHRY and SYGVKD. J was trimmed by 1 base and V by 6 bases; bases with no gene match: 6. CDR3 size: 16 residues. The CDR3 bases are TGTGCCATCAGCCCACAGGGGGCCAAGAACACCGGGGAGCTGTTTTTT. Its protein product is CAISPQGAKNTGELFF.

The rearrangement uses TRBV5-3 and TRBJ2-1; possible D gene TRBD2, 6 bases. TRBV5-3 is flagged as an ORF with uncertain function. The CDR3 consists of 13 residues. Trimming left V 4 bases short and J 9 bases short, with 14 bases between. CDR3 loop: CARSRILASEQFF. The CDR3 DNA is TGTGCCAGAAGCCGTATACTAGCCTCTGAGCAGTTCTTC.

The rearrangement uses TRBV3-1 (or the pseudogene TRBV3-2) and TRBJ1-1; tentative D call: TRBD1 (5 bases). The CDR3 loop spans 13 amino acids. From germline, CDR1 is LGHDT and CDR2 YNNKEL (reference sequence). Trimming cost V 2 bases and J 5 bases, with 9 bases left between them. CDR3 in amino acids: CASSQPQGTEAFF. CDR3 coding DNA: TGTGCCAGCAGCCAACCGCAGGGAACTGAAGCTTTCTTT.

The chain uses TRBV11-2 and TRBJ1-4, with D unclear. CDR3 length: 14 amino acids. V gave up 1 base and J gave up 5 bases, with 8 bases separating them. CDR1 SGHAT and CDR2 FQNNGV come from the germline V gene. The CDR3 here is CASSLGFKNEKLFF. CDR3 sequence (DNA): TGTGCCAGCAGCTTAGGTTTTAAAAATGAAAAACTGTTTTTT. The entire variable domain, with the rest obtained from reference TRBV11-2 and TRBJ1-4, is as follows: EAGVAQSPRYKIIEKRQSVAFWCNPISGHATLYWYQQILGQGPKLLIQFQNNGVVDDSQLPKDRFSAERLKGVDSTLKIQPAKLEDSAVYLCASSLGFKNEKLFFGSGTQLSVL.

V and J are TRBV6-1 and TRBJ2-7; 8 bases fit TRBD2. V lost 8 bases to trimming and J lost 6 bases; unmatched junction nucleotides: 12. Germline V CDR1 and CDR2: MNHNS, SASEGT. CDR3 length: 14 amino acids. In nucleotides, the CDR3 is TGTGCCAGCCGGGTACGGGGACTAGTATTCGAGCAGTACTTC. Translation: CASRVRGLVFEQYF.

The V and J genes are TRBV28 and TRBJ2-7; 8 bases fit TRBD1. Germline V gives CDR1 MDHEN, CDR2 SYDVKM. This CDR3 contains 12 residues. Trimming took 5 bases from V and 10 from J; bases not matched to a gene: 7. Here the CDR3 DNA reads TGTGCCAGCAGTCTACGGACAGGGCTACAGTACTTC. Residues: CASSLRTGLQYF.

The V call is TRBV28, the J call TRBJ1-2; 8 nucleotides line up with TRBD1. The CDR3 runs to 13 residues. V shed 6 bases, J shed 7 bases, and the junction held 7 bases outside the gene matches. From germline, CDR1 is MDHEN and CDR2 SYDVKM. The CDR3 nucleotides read TGTGCCAGCAGACGTACAGGGGGTGGTGGCTACACCTTC. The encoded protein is CASRRTGGGGYTF.

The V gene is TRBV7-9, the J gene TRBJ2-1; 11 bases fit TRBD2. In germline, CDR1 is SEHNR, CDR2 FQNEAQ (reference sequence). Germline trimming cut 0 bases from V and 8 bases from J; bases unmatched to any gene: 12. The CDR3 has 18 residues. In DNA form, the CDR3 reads TGTGCCAGCAGCTTAGCGCAGTTGACTAGCGGGATGGGGGATGAGCAGTTCTTC. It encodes CASSLAQLTSGMGDEQFF.

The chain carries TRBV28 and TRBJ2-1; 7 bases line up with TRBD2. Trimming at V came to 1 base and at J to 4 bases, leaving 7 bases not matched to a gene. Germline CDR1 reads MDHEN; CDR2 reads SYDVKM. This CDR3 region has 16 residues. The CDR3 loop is CASSLLGGDGYNEQFF. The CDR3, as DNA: TGTGCCAGCAGTTTATTGGGGGGGGACGGTTACAATGAGCAGTTCTTC.

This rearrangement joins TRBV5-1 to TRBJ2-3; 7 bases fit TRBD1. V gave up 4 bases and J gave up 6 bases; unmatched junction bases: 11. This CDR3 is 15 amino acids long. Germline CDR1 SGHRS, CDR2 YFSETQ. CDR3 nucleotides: TGCGCCAGCAGCGACGGGGACAGACTGAGGGATACGCAGTATTTT. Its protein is CASSDGDRLRDTQYF.

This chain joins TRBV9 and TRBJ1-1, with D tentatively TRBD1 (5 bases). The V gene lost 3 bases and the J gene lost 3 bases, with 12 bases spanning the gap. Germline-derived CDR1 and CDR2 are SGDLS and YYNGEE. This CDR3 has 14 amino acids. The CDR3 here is CASSASGGYTEAFF. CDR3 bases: TGTGCCAGCAGCGCGTCCGGGGGTTACACTGAAGCTTTCTTT.

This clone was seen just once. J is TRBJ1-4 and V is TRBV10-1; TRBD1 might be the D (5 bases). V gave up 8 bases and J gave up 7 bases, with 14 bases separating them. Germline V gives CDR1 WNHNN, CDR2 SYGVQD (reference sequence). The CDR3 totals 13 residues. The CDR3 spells CASARGFGEKLFF. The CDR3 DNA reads TGCGCCAGCGCTAGGGGTTTTGGTGAAAAACTGTTTTTT.

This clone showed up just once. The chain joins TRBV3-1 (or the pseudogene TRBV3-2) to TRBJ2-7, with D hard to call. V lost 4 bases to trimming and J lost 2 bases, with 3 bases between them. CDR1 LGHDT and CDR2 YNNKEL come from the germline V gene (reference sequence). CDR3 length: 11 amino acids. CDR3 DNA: TGTGCCAGCAGCCGTACCTACGAGCAGTACTTC. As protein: CASSRTYEQYF.

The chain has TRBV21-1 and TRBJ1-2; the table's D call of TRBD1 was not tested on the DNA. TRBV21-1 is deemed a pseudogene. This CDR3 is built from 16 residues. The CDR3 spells CASGTRSDRLNYGYTF. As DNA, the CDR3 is TGTGCCAGCGGCACGAGGTCTGACAGGCTTAACTATGGCTACACCTTC.

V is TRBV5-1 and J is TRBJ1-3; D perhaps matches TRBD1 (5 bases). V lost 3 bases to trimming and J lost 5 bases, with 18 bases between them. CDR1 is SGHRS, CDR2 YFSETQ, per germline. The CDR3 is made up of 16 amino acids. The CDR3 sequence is CASSSRGGVERNTIYF. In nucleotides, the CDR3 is TGCGCCAGCAGCTCCCGTGGAGGGGTAGAAAGAAACACCATATATTTT.

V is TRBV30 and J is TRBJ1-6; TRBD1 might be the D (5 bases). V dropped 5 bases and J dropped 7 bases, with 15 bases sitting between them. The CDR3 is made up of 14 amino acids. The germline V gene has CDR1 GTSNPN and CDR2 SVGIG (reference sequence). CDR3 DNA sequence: TGTGCCTGGGGCCCCGGGGGATACAATTCACCCCTCCACTTT. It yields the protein CAWGPGGYNSPLHF. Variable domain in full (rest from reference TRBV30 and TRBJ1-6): SQTIHQWPATLVQPVGSPLSLECTVEGTSNPNLYWYRQAAGRGLQLLFYSVGIGQISSEVPQNLSASRPQDRQFILSSKKLLLSDSGFYLCAWGPGGYNSPLHFGNGTRLTVT.

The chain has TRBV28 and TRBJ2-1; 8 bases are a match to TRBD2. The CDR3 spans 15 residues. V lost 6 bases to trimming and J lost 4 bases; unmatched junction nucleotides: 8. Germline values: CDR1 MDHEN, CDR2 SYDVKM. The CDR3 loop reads CASSPWTSSYNEQFF. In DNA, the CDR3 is TGTGCCAGCAGCCCATGGACTAGCAGTTACAATGAGCAGTTCTTC. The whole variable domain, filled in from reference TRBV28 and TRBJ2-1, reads DVKVTQSSRYLVKRTGEKVFLECVQDMDHENMFWYRQDPGLGLRLIYFSYDVKMKEKGDIPEGYSVSREKKERFSLILESASTNQTSMYLCASSPWTSSYNEQFFGPGTRLTVL.

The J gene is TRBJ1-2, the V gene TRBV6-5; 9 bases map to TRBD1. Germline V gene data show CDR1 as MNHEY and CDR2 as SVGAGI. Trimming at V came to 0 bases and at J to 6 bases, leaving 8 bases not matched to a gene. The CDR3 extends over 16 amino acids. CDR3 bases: TGTGCCAGCAGTTACTCCCGGACAGGGGTCAACGATGGCTACACCTTC. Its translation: CASSYSRTGVNDGYTF.